This T cell receptor (beta chain) was observed in a study of blood T cell repertoires in COVID-19. In germline, CDR1 is LNHDA, CDR2 SQIVND (reference sequence). The CDR3 is 14 amino acids. Trimming shortened V by 4 bases and J by 3 bases, and 12 bases separated the two germline ends. TCRdb keeps only in-frame clones here, not all; method: immunoSEQ multiplex PCR. This sample has about 400,000 clones, with 75% to 90% found just once. V gene TRBV19 combines with J gene TRBJ1-1, with D possibly matching TRBD1 (6 bases). The sequenced sample consisted of peripheral blood. This receptor was taken from an older woman with COVID-19, enrolled during active disease. The CDR3 loop reads CASSSRGIYTEAFF. The DNA for the CDR3 is TGTGCCAGTAGTAGCAGGGGTATATACACTGAAGCTTTCTTT.